Included here is one T cell receptor (beta chain) sequence, with context. The antigen is not known. The data were obtained in a study of PD-1 blockade in mismatch repair-deficient tumors. Study in general: Enrolled about 2013-2017, patients had progressing, pretreated mismatch repair-deficient cancers of 12 types.

Sequencing was performed with immunoSEQ multiplex PCR; in TCRdb, only in-frame clones are kept and a portion is missing. The repertoire holds around 110,000 clones, with roughly 80% as singletons. All patients were mismatch repair deficient, assessed by either PCR or immunohistochemistry. TCR sequencing covered a few patients who responded to pembrolizumab. CDR3 length equals 13 residues. V gave up 5 bases and J gave up 1 base, with 6 bases separating them. CDR1 and CDR2 (germline): LNHDA, SQIVND (reference sequence). General study points: After pembrolizumab, tumor-resident clones rose rapidly, then generally contracted before radiologic responses.

Sequences were derived from peripheral blood, sampled 60 weeks after starting pembrolizumab. The chain couples TRBV19 to TRBJ2-1; D is unclear. The sequence was collected from an adult with mismatch repair-deficient cancer. The chain's CDR3 is CASSAYSYNEQFF. Here the CDR3 DNA reads TGTGCCAGTAGTGCCTATTCCTACAATGAGCAGTTCTTC.